This TCR beta chain was documented in a study of blood T cell repertoires in COVID-19 (dated by TCRdb to the early 2020s). For the study in its entirety: Samples from collaborators originated in the United States, Italy and Spain and spanned both the acute and convalescent phases of COVID-19. The prospective study material was composed of cDNA or gDNA derived from T cells, B-cell-depleted T cells, or PBMCs. The dataset comprised deeply sampled blood TCRbeta repertoires from subjects exposed to, actively infected with, or recovered from COVID-19. The repertoires were made available in a free public database intended to serve as a resource for research on the immune response to SARS-CoV-2. Samples came from the ongoing ImmuneRACE study (first 160 participants) plus 1,254 subjects from 6 global collaborators. Nearly every sample came with metadata listing a de-identified subject ID, COVID-19 status, age in years and sex. Where HLA class I and class II types were available, the types were taken from metadata supplied by the sample provider, not from assay-based typing. The full study reports these points: The amount of clinical and demographic metadata varied by source and participant and was provided uncurated.

TCRbeta CDR3 regions were amplified from genomic DNA using the immunoSEQ Assay, a bias-controlled multiplex PCR. For the original study's pipeline: The number of nucleated cells in each sample was estimated by amplification of reference gene primers within the assay. To quantify the absolute abundance of each unique TCRbeta CDR3 rearrangement, sequence reads were collapsed and filtered. For each sample, productive Simpson clonality was calculated as the square root of Simpson's diversity index across productive rearrangements. The clones in this table, taken by TCRdb from immuneACCESS, are in-frame only. Not every clone is retained; where verified, under half of the shortfall comes from an unresolved V gene, and the cause of the rest is unknown. V and J calls and clone size come straight from that table; D and trimming were deduced from the DNA. The sample table lists 300,000 or so clones, roughly nine tenths of them with a count of one. Roughly 2.8% of the sample belongs to the ten largest clones.

The CDR1 and CDR2 encoded by the germline V gene are MGHRA and YSYEKL. The CDR3 starts with the cysteine, ends with the phenylalanine, and has 17 residues. Only the CDR3 portion is preserved as DNA: 51 bases, with reading frame beginning at the first base. The junction shows trimming of 0 bases on V and 7 bases on J, and the gene matches do not reach 9 bases of it. Details on this clone: There is no known antigen for this receptor. No base qualities exist here, and no much larger clone lies one base off it.

Enrolling through a virtual design, the prospective study's participants ranged in age from roughly 18 to 90 years and lived across 24 United States geographic areas. Cohort assignment in the prospective study relied on participant-reported clinical history from a screening survey and a study questionnaire. Exposed participants were defined as having been in contact with someone with a PCR-confirmed or clinician-diagnosed COVID-19 case within 2 weeks of study entry. Each participant in the prospective study had whole blood, serum and a nasopharyngeal or oropharyngeal swab collected by mobile phlebotomists. Prospective study participants could optionally give additional blood draws and questionnaires over an approximately 2-month period. Before DNA extraction, blood samples from the prospective study were shipped at room temperature or frozen.

The chain is made from TRBV4-1 and TRBJ1-6; TRBD1 aligns with 7 central bases. This clonotype was sampled from a woman aged 50 to 60 who had been exposed to COVID-19. Material for sequencing was PBMCs or T cells enriched from blood (not recorded which). The CDR3 is CASSQDPTGTDNSPLHF. The DNA sequence follows: TGCGCCAGCAGCCAAGACCCAACCGGGACAGACAATTCACCCCTCCACTTT.